This T cell receptor beta chain was recovered during a study of blood T cell repertoires in COVID-19. The V end lost 3 bases, the J end lost 0 bases, and 12 bases lay between the germline ends. The CDR3 is made up of 16 amino acids. Per the germline V gene, CDR1 is MNHEY and CDR2 is SVGAGI. The table came from immunoSEQ multiplex PCR; TCRdb's copy has only in-frame clones and leaves some out. The sample shows 120,000 or so clones, about 80% of them seen only once. Sequencing was done on a sample of peripheral blood. The rearrangement links TRBV6-5 to TRBJ1-3; possibly TRBD1 for D (6 bases). The origin of this receptor is a man between 65 and 85 years old with acute or convalescent COVID-19. Here the CDR3 reads CASSYRDTTSGNTIYF. Written as DNA, the CDR3 is TGTGCCAGCAGTTATAGGGACACAACCTCTGGAAACACCATATATTTT.